Here is one T cell receptor beta chain with its context. Its antigen is unidentified. Trimming took 7 bases from V and 4 from J, leaving 19 bases between them. Germline CDR1 MNHNS, CDR2 SASEGT. CDR3 length: 15 residues. A multiplex PCR was run with 60 Vbeta primers and 13 Jbeta primers. Only in-frame clones appear in the TCRdb table, and some are missing; sequencing was by immunoSEQ multiplex PCR. This sample carries about 130,000 clones, roughly 74% of them seen once, and the ten largest clones take approximately 6%. This sample is drawn from a study of cytomegalovirus exposure and HLA in healthy donors. Whole-study findings and limits: Sequencing probably produced one cluster of sequence variants that were highly shared.

The TCR sequence derives from a woman between 50 and 59 years old in good health and CMV-seropositive. The sequencing input was PBMCs. The chain couples TRBV6-1 to TRBJ2-5, with a possible D match to TRBD2 (6 bases). CDR3 protein: CASMEQGGLSETQYF. CDR3 sequence (DNA): TGTGCCAGCATGGAGCAGGGAGGCTTGTCAGAGACCCAGTACTTC.